This T cell receptor beta chain originates from a study of T cells after yellow fever vaccination. The V gene lost 4 bases and the J gene lost 2 bases, with 20 bases spanning the gap. CDR3 length: 17 amino acids. Germline V lookup: CDR1 SGHNT, CDR2 YYREEE (reference sequence). A single record per CDR3 protein comes from TCRdb applying MiXCR to the 5' RACE reads. The sample has 60,000 to 85,000 distinct CDR3 sequences; more than 5.5% are singletons. This clonotype occurred a few times. The material was CD8+ T cells sorted from PBMCs, obtained 5 days after the first yellow fever vaccination. The rearrangement joins TRBV5-4 to TRBJ2-3; D tentatively fits TRBD1 or TRBD2 (5 bases each). This TCR came from a young man who received the YFV17D yellow fever vaccine. In DNA, the CDR3 is TGTGCCAGCAGCCGGGATGGTTGGGGCAGGGCCACAGATACGCAGTATTTT. Residues: CASSRDGWGRATDTQYF. Full variable domain (missing parts from reference TRBV5-4 and TRBJ2-3): ETGVTQSPTHLIKTRGQQVTLRCSSQSGHNTVSWYQQALGQGPQFIFQYYREEENGRGNFPPRFSGLQFPNYSSELNVNALELDDSALYLCASSRDGWGRATDTQYFGPGTRLTVL.